This T cell receptor beta chain originates from a study of response to subunit inactivated influenza vaccine (dated 2018 in TCRdb). About the full investigation: Deep quantitative T cell receptor repertoire profiling was used in the study to track responses to a trivalent subunit inactivated influenza vaccine. Here is what the overall study found, with its caveats: According to the authors, only a limited number of new T cells may be recruited by each seasonal influenza vaccination.

Receptor libraries were prepared by RT-PCR. TCRdb records Illumina HiSeq 2500 as the sequencer. TCRdb reanalyzed the raw reads on its own, using fastp at Q25 for trimming and MiXCR for clone calling, and kept in-frame beta chains. Each entry merges the rows of one CDR3 protein and shows their most common DNA and genes. The sample yields 860,000 or so distinct CDR3 sequences; 21% were counted once. The top ten hold 9.5% to 13% of the sample. Turning to this clonotype: The antigen it binds to is not known. No quality values exist for individual bases; no much larger clone is one base distant.

The source of this sequence is a man aged 45 to 65 who received an inactivated influenza vaccine. Donor details come from another sample of the same person, matched by shared clones. The specimen was PBMCs from blood, collected 5 to 6 days after vaccination.

DNA sequence: TGCAGTGCCGCGAGGGGGGGAGATCAGCCCCAGCATTTT. The encoded protein is CSAARGGDQPQHF. The chain joins TRBV20-1 to TRBJ1-5; the D gene is possibly TRBD1, with 6 bases matching. Via the germline V gene (reference sequence), CDR1 is DFQATT and CDR2 SNEGSKA. The cysteine opens and the phenylalanine closes a CDR3 of 13 amino acids. Here the CDR3 DNA is all that survives: 39 bases in frame from base 1. V is clipped by 6 bases and J by 5 bases, and the sequence between their germline boundaries is 14 bases long.